Listed here are 5 T cell receptor beta chains from one sample, sequenced in a study of beta chain features in type 1 diabetes. Study conclusions and caveats: Significant though moderate, a shortening of TCRB CDR3s appeared in all four CD4+ subsets of Type 1 diabetes patients.

No cognate antigen is known for these TCRs. Sequencing targeted expressed TCRB transcripts, as all isolated RNA had been reverse transcribed. The protocol was immunoSEQ multiplex PCR, while the TCRdb copy is restricted to in-frame clones and leaves out a portion. The profile shows hundreds of thousands of clones, 13% of them singletons. The sample was naive CD4+ T cells from blood. The source of these receptors is a man aged 18 to 30 with type 1 diabetes.

The chain couples TRBV28 to TRBJ1-1; 10 bases align to TRBD1. CDR1 and CDR2 from the germline V gene are MDHEN and SYDVKM. With 1 base clipped from V and 5 bases from J, the junction kept 4 bases outside the gene matches. The CDR3 is made up of 15 amino acids. The CDR3 is CASSLFGTGETEAFF. In DNA form, the CDR3 reads TGTGCCAGCAGTTTATTCGGGACAGGGGAGACTGAAGCTTTCTTT.

The V call is TRBV6-1, the J call TRBJ1-1, with a tentative D call TRBD1 (5 bases). CDR1 is MNHNS, CDR2 SASEGT, per germline. V dropped 1 base and J dropped 1 base, with 13 bases sitting between them. This CDR3 is built from 16 residues. The CDR3, as DNA: TGTGCCAGCAGTGAAGGTGCAGGGCTTTGGAACACTGAAGCTTTCTTT. It yields the protein CASSEGAGLWNTEAFF.

The table lists this clone with a few counts. The chain combines TRBV7-9 with TRBJ2-1; D unclear. This CDR3 has 15 amino acids. V was shortened by 4 bases and J by 3 bases, with 13 bases between the two germline ends. Germline V gene lookup returns CDR1 SEHNR and CDR2 FQNEAQ (reference sequence). CDR3 sequence: CASSSAGYSYNEQFF. The CDR3 region has the DNA TGTGCCAGCAGCTCTGCTGGGTACAGCTACAATGAGCAGTTCTTC. The whole variable domain, remainder taken from reference TRBV7-9 and TRBJ2-1, is DTGVSQNPRHKITKRGQNVTFRCDPISEHNRLYWYRQTLGQGPEFLTYFQNEAQLEKSRLLSDRFSAERPKGSFSTLEIQRTEQGDSAMYLCASSSAGYSYNEQFFGPGTRLTVL.

Of note for this clone: One end of the junction fails to match germline, which may point to a read error. This chain joins TRBV29-1 and TRBJ2-4; TRBD1 might be the D (6 bases). The CDR3 has 11 amino acids. Germline assignment: CDR1 SQVTM and CDR2 ANQGSEA. The CDR3 spells CSVASKGTIDF. The CDR3 DNA reads TGCAGCGTTGCATCTAAAGGGACAATTGACTTC.

Only a few counts were recorded for this clone. The rearrangement joins TRBV19 to TRBJ1-4; D call uncertain. Germline-derived CDR1 and CDR2 are LNHDA and SQIVND (reference sequence). V lost 5 bases and J lost 7, with 11 bases in between. This CDR3 is built from 13 residues. CDR3 in DNA: TGTGCCAGTAGTGGATCCTTAGTTGAAAAACTGTTTTTT. Translation gives CASSGSLVEKLFF.